This T cell receptor beta chain derives from a study of blood T cells in healthy people across ages. Points from the study as a whole: TCR beta diversity, measured per million T cells, fell in a roughly linear way with age. Correlation between TCR beta diversity and naive T cell percentage was strong. Any changes in expanded clonotypes were possibly confounded, as donor CMV status remained unknown.

A sample-barcoded 5' primer and a J-beta primer mix were used in a second PCR of about 7 to 12 cycles. Carrying 12 random nucleotides, a template-switch adaptor labeled each individual cDNA molecule. Via MiXCR, TCRdb re-called the 5' RACE reads, giving one row per CDR3 protein. The sample carries 1.5 million to 2 million distinct CDR3 sequences, 49% recorded once. Looked up from germline, CDR1 is SGHTA and CDR2 is FQGNSA. V lost 1 base to trimming and J lost 2 bases; unmatched junction nucleotides: 8. The CDR3 covers 17 residues. Comments on this clonotype: What it recognizes is unknown. A read error may be the cause here, since a much bigger clone is one base away.

The chain joins TRBV7-2 to TRBJ2-3, with 8 bases identical to TRBD2. The specimen sequenced was blood. The sequence was obtained from a woman in her 40s in good health. CDR3 region: CASSLGTGGPFTDTQYF. The CDR3 DNA follows: TGTGCCAGCAGCTTAGGAACGGGGGGGCCATTCACAGATACGCAGTATTTT. The full variable domain, rest sourced from reference TRBV7-2 and TRBJ2-3, is GAGVSQSPSNKVTEKGKDVELRCDPISGHTALYWYRQSLGQGLEFLIYFQGNSAPDKSGLPSDRFSAERTGGSVSTLTIQRTQQEDSAVYLCASSLGTGGPFTDTQYFGPGTRLTVL.